The 22 T cell receptor beta chains presented below share a single source sample, sequenced in a study of OX40 agonist ivuxolimab in advanced cancers. Method: immunoSEQ multiplex PCR; TCRdb's copy keeps in-frame clones and lacks some. This table holds 73,000 or so clones, 86% found once. This specimen consisted of CD4+ or CD8+ T cells sorted from blood, obtained in a trial of the OX40 agonist ivuxolimab. All receptors come from an adult with an advanced solid tumor such as melanoma, head and neck, liver or kidney cancer.

The gene calls are TRBV19 and TRBJ2-3, with D perhaps TRBD1 (5 bases). Between the trimmed V and J ends, which lost 3 bases and 2 bases, there was a span of 18 bases. Germline V gene data show CDR1 as LNHDA and CDR2 as SQIVND (reference sequence). This CDR3 spans 17 amino acids. The CDR3: CASSIRAQGGITDTQYF. CDR3 sequence (DNA): TGTGCCAGTAGTATTAGGGCCCAGGGTGGCATCACAGATACGCAGTATTTT.

The rearrangement links TRBV5-4 to TRBJ2-3; no firm D call. Trimming pared 4 bases from V and 3 bases from J, leaving 9 bases between. The CDR3 contains 13 residues. CDR1 is SGHNT, CDR2 YYREEE, per germline (reference sequence). The CDR3 sequence is CASSPLVTDTQYF. In nucleotides, the CDR3 is TGTGCCAGCAGCCCGCTTGTTACAGATACGCAGTATTTT.

This sequence joins TRBV28 and TRBJ2-2, with D hard to call. The length of the CDR3 is 17 residues. Trimming removed 9 bases at V and 2 bases at J, with 22 bases between. Germline loops: CDR1 MDHEN, CDR2 SYDVKM. The DNA for the CDR3 is TGTGCCAGTTCCCTGACAATTCGGCCGACTAACACCGGGGAGCTGTTTTTT. The encoded protein is CASSLTIRPTNTGELFF.

V and J are TRBV5-6 and TRBJ1-1, with 7 positions matching TRBD1. V lost 2 bases, J lost 2 bases, and 6 bases stayed unmatched. Germline CDR1 SGHDT, CDR2 YYEEEE. CDR3 length equals 15 residues. The DNA of the CDR3 is TGTGCCAGCAGCTTCCTTAACAGGGGCAACACTGAAGCTTTCTTT. This encodes CASSFLNRGNTEAFF.

The chain recombines TRBV7-6 with TRBJ2-7; TRBD2 is a possible D gene (5 bases). The V gene's germline CDR1 is SGHVS and CDR2 FNYEAQ. The CDR3 runs to 14 residues. Trimming removed 1 base from V and 5 bases from J, with 12 bases in between. In DNA, the CDR3 is TGTGCCAGCAGCTTAGTACTAGAGATCCACGAGCAGTACTTC. Encoded protein: CASSLVLEIHEQYF.

This clone was detected only once. This chain connects TRBV18 to TRBJ1-6; no clear D. The CDR3 consists of 15 residues. Germline CDR1 and CDR2: KGHSH and LQKENI. V lost 2 bases, J lost 4 bases, and 9 bases lay in between. CDR3 residues: CASSPVESYNSPLHF. In nucleotides, the CDR3 is TGTGCCAGCTCACCAGTAGAGAGTTATAATTCACCCCTCCACTTT.

The chain carries TRBV7-9 and TRBJ1-1; D ambiguous. The germline V gene has CDR1 SEHNR and CDR2 FQNEAQ (reference sequence). With 0 bases removed from V and 6 bases from J, the gap between germline ends came to 11 bases. The CDR3 sequence is 14 residues long. The CDR3 DNA sequence: TGTGCCAGCAGCTTAGCGAGCCGTACCCCTGAAGCTTTCTTT. Translation gives CASSLASRTPEAFF.

This clone was detected only once. This chain uses TRBV30 with TRBJ2-4, with D possibly being TRBD1 or TRBD2 (6 bases each). This CDR3 has 15 amino acids. Germline V gives CDR1 GTSNPN, CDR2 SVGIG (reference sequence). Trimming shortened V by 0 bases and J by 6 bases, and 15 bases separated the two germline ends. In DNA, the CDR3 is TGTGCCTGGAGTGTGAAGGGGGGCGGTGGAAACATTCAGTACTTC. It is translated as CAWSVKGGGGNIQYF.

The rearrangement uses TRBV5-6 and TRBJ2-2; D call uncertain. Trimming stripped 1 base from V and 6 bases from J, with 13 bases between. The germline CDR1 and CDR2 sequences are SGHDT and YYEEEE. The CDR3 runs to 15 residues. CDR3 coding DNA: TGTGCCAGCAGCTTGCTTCCGGGCATTGCCGGGGAGCTGTTTTTT. Translated: CASSLLPGIAGELFF.

The V call is TRBV29-1, the J call TRBJ1-1; D gene unclear. Germline CDR1 SQVTM, CDR2 ANQGSEA. The ends were cut back, 6 bases at V and 0 bases at J, with 5 bases in the middle. This CDR3 region has 11 residues. CDR3 loop: CSVHLNTEAFF. In DNA form, the CDR3 reads TGCAGCGTACACTTGAACACTGAAGCTTTCTTT.

The J gene is TRBJ1-4, the V gene TRBV19; no definite D call. The CDR3 runs 12 residues. The V end was cut by 4 bases, the J end by 6 bases, with 6 bases between. The germline CDR1 and CDR2 sequences are LNHDA and SQIVND (reference sequence). The CDR3 spells CASSRTYEKLFF. The CDR3 DNA sequence: TGTGCCAGTAGTAGGACTTATGAAAAACTGTTTTTT.

The CDR3 here is CASSAEQGQNQPQHF. The CDR3 DNA follows: TGTGCCAGCAGCGCCGAGCAGGGGCAAAATCAGCCCCAGCATTTT. The chain links TRBV7-8 to TRBJ1-5; D is perhaps TRBD1 (6 bases). The germline CDR1 and CDR2 sequences are SGHVS and FQNEAQ. V was pared by 5 bases and J by 4 bases, with 15 bases between. The length of the CDR3 is 15 residues. Based on the CDR3 plus reference TRBV7-8 and TRBJ1-5, the full variable domain is GAGVSQSPRYKVAKRGQDVALRCDPISGHVSLFWYQQALGQGPEFLTYFQNEAQLDKSGLPSDRFFAERPEGSVSTLKIQRTQQEDSAVYLCASSAEQGQNQPQHFGDGTRLSIL.

This chain links TRBV7-2 with TRBJ1-2, with 9 bases fitting TRBD1. The CDR3 contains 13 residues. Germline CDR1 SGHTA, CDR2 FQGNSA. The V and J ends lost 4 bases and 6 bases, in that order; junction bases with no gene match: 3. The chain's CDR3 is CASSWDREDGYTF. CDR3 bases: TGTGCCAGCAGCTGGGACAGGGAGGATGGCTACACCTTC.

The chain recombines TRBV5-5 with TRBJ2-5; either TRBD1 or TRBD2 may fit D (5 bases each). The CDR3 loop spans 14 amino acids. Trimming pared 3 bases from V and 4 bases from J, leaving 13 bases between. Per germline, CDR1 SGHKS and CDR2 YYEKEE (reference sequence). The CDR3 loop reads CASSSGSAGETQYF. CDR3 coding DNA: TGTGCCAGCAGCTCAGGGAGCGCGGGAGAGACCCAGTACTTC. The complete variable domain, with remaining parts taken from reference TRBV5-5 and TRBJ2-5, reads DAGVTQSPTHLIKTRGQQVTLRCSPISGHKSVSWYQQVLGQGPQFIFQYYEKEERGRGNFPDRFSARQFPNYSSELNVNALLLGDSALYLCASSSGSAGETQYFGPGTRLLVL.

The J gene is TRBJ2-7, the V gene TRBV6-6; perhaps TRBD2 as D (6 bases). V dropped 7 bases and J dropped 4 bases, with 11 bases sitting between them. The V gene's germline CDR1 is MNHNY and CDR2 SVGAGI (reference sequence). The CDR3 has 12 amino acids. As DNA, the CDR3 is TGTGCCAGCAAGGCAGGGAGGTACGAGCAGTACTTC. This encodes CASKAGRYEQYF.

The J gene is TRBJ2-7, the V gene TRBV30, with TRBD2 identical over 7 bases. The CDR3 extends over 14 amino acids. The V gene end was trimmed by 2 bases and the J gene end by 2 bases; junction bases not matched to a gene: 6. CDR1 and CDR2 from the germline V gene are GTSNPN and SVGIG (reference sequence). CDR3 in amino acids: CAWSSAGMTYEQYF. CDR3 nucleotide sequence: TGTGCCTGGAGTTCAGCGGGAATGACCTACGAGCAGTACTTC.

The chain has TRBV9 and TRBJ2-3; 7 positions agree with TRBD1. This CDR3 is built from 15 residues. CDR1 and CDR2 (germline): SGDLS, YYNGEE. J gave up 4 bases and V 4 bases, and 9 bases lay outside the gene matches. CDR3 bases: TGTGCCAGCAGCTCCTCAGGGGGTCCGCCAGATACGCAGTATTTT. This gives the protein CASSSSGGPPDTQYF. Supplemented by reference TRBV9 and TRBJ2-3, the full variable domain reads DSGVTQTPKHLITATGQRVTLRCSPRSGDLSVYWYQQSLDQGLQFLIQYYNGEERAKGNILERFSAQQFPDLHSELNLSSLELGDSALYFCASSSSGGPPDTQYFGPGTRLTVL.

The chain has TRBV5-1 and TRBJ2-7; 7 bases map to TRBD1. The ends lost 4 bases at V and 3 bases at J; junction bases unmatched: 10. CDR3 length: 15 amino acids. Per germline, CDR1 SGHRS and CDR2 YFSETQ. The chain's CDR3 is CASSPIGQEYYEQYF. DNA of the CDR3: TGCGCCAGCAGCCCGATTGGACAGGAGTACTACGAGCAGTACTTC.

The chain carries TRBV10-3 and TRBJ1-1, with D possibly TRBD1 on 6 matching bases. Trimming took off 6 bases at V and 0 bases at J, with 26 bases between the two ends. Looked up from germline, CDR1 is ENHRY and CDR2 is SYGVKD. This CDR3 region has 19 residues. DNA of the CDR3: TGTGCCATCAGGACCGCGGACAGCCGATTTAAAGCCATGAACACTGAAGCTTTCTTT. Its protein is CAIRTADSRFKAMNTEAFF.

This clone is a singleton in its sample. The rearrangement links TRBV29-1 to TRBJ2-7, with D unclear. The germline V gene has CDR1 SQVTM and CDR2 ANQGSEA. Trimming pared 4 bases from V and 2 bases from J, leaving 9 bases between. The CDR3 covers 12 residues. The CDR3, as DNA: TGCAGCGTTGGGGTAGACCCCTACGAGCAGTACTTC. Protein product: CSVGVDPYEQYF.

J is TRBJ1-1 and V is TRBV28; 7 positions match TRBD1. J was trimmed by 1 base and V by 5 bases; bases with no gene match: 10. CDR1 MDHEN and CDR2 SYDVKM come from the germline V gene. CDR3 length: 16 amino acids. The CDR3 loop is CASSSSPGQQNTEAFF. The CDR3, as DNA: TGTGCCAGCAGTAGTTCCCCGGGACAGCAGAACACTGAAGCTTTCTTT.

This chain uses TRBV11-2 with TRBJ2-5; D might be TRBD2 (6 bases). Trimming took off 2 bases at V and 1 base at J, with 14 bases between the two ends. Germline V gives CDR1 SGHAT, CDR2 FQNNGV. The CDR3 is made up of 16 amino acids. DNA for the CDR3: TGTGCCAGCAGCTTAATAGGGACTGGGACCCAAGAGACCCAGTACTTC. The encoded protein is CASSLIGTGTQETQYF.